This T cell receptor beta chain stems from a study of blood T cell repertoires in COVID-19. On the study more broadly: The United States, Italy and Spain were the sources of the acute and convalescent COVID-19 samples. T cells, B-cell-depleted T cells, or PBMCs provided the cDNA or gDNA that served as material.

Per the original methods: Amplifying reference gene primers gave estimates of nucleated cell counts. Method: immunoSEQ multiplex PCR; TCRdb's copy keeps in-frame clones and lacks some. V, J and clone size were drawn from that table, and D and trimming were deduced from the DNA. The sample shows about 270,000 clones, about 89% of them seen only once. V was shortened by 8 bases and J by 3 bases, with 13 bases between the two germline ends. The CDR3 length is 14 residues. Germline V CDR1 and CDR2: MNHEY, SVGAGI. This clone was recorded a few times. V usage is TRBV6-5 and J usage is TRBJ2-2, with D perhaps TRBD1 (6 bases). Sample: peripheral blood. The receptor comes from a man in his forties or fifties with active or convalescent COVID-19. The CDR3 reads CASHGRGYTGELFF. As DNA, the CDR3 is TGTGCCAGCCATGGTAGGGGGTACACCGGGGAGCTGTTTTTT.